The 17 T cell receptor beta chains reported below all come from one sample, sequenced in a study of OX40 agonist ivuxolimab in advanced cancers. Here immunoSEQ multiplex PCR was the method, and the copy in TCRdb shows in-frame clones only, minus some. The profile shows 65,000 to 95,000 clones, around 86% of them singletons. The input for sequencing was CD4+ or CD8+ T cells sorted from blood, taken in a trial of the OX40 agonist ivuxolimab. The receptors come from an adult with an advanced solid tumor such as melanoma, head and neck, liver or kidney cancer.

For the CDR3, the DNA is TGTGCCAGCAGTCCGGGAACTCTCGGAAACACCATATATTTT. It specifies CASSPGTLGNTIYF. V and J are TRBV28 and TRBJ1-3; D call uncertain. The CDR3 runs 14 residues. The ends were cut back, 5 bases at V and 4 bases at J, with 12 bases in the middle. CDR1 MDHEN and CDR2 SYDVKM come from the germline V gene.

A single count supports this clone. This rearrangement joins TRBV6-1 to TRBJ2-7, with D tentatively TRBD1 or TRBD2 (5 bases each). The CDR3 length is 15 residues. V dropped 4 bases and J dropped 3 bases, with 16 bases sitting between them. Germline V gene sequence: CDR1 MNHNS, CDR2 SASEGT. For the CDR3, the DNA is TGTGCCAGCAGTGTAGAGGCAGGGAGTGTCTACGAGCAGTACTTC. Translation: CASSVEAGSVYEQYF.

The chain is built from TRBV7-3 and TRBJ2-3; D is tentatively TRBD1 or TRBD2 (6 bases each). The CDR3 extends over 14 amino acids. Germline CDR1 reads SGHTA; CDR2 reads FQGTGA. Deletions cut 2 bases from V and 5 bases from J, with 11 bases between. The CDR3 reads CASSLGGGKDTQYF. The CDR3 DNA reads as TGTGCCAGCAGCTTAGGGGGCGGGAAAGATACGCAGTATTTT.

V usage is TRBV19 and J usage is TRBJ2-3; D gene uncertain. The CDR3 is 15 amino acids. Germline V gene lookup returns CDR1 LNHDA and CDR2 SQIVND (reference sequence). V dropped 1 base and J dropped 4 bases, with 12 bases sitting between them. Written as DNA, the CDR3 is TGTGCCAGTAGTATAGGGGTGGGTGGGGCAGATACGCAGTATTTT. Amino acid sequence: CASSIGVGGADTQYF.

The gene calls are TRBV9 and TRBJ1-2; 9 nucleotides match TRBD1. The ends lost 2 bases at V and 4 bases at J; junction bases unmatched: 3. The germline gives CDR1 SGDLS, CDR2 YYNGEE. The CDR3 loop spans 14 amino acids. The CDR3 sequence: CASSVGQGRYGYTF. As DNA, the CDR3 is TGTGCCAGCAGCGTGGGACAGGGCCGCTATGGCTACACCTTC. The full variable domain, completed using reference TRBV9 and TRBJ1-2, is DSGVTQTPKHLITATGQRVTLRCSPRSGDLSVYWYQQSLDQGLQFLIQYYNGEERAKGNILERFSAQQFPDLHSELNLSSLELGDSALYFCASSVGQGRYGYTFGSGTRLTVV.

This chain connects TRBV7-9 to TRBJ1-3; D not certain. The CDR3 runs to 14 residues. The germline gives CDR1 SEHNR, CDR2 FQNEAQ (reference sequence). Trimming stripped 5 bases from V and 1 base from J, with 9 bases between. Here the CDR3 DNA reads TGTGCCAGCAGCCCAATGGGGTCTGGAAACACCATATATTTT. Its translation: CASSPMGSGNTIYF.

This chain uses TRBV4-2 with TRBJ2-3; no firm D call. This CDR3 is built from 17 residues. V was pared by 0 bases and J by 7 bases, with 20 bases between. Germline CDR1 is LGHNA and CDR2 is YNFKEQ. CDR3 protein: CASSQDRGLGSGNTQYF. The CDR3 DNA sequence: TGTGCCAGCAGCCAAGATCGTGGGCTGGGCTCAGGTAATACGCAGTATTTT.

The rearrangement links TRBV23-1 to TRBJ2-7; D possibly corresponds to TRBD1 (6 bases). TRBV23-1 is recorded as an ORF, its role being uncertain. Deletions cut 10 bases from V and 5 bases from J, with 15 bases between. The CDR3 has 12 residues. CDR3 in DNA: TGCGCCAACCCAGGGGACGCCGACGAGCAGTACTTC. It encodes CANPGDADEQYF.

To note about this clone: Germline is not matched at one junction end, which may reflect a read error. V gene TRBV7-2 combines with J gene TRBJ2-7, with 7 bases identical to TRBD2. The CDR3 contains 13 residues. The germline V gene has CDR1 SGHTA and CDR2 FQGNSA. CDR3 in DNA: TGTGCCAGCAGCTCCTACACCGGGACTATGATCTGGTTC. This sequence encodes CASSSYTGTMIWF.

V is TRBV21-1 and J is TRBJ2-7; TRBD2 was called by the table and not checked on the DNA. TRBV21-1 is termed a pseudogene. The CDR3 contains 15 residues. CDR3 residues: CASSKGLAASYEQYF. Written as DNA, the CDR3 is TGTGCCAGCAGCAAAGGACTAGCGGCCTCCTACGAGCAGTACTTC.

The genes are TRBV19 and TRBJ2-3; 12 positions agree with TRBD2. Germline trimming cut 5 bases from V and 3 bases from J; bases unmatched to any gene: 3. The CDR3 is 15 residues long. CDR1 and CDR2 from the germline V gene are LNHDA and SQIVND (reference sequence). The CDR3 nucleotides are TGTGCCAGTAGTGGGGGACTAGCGGGTACAGATACGCAGTATTTT. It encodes CASSGGLAGTDTQYF.

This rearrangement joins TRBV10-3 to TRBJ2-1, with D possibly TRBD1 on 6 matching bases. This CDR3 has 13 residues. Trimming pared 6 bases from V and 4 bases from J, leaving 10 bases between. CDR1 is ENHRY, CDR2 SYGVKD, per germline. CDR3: CAIRDRGYNEQFF. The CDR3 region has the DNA TGTGCCATCAGGGACAGAGGTTACAATGAGCAGTTCTTC.

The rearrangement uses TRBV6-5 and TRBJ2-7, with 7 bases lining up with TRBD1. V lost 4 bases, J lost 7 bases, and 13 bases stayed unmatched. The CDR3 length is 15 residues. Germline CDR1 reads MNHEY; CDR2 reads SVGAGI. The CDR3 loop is CASSSSGTAHREQYF. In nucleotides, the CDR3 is TGTGCCAGCAGTTCCTCCGGGACAGCACATCGGGAGCAGTACTTC.

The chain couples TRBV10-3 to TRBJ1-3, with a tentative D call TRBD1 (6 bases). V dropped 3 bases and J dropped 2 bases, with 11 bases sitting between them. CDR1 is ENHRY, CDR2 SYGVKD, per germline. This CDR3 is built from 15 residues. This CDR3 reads CAISDQGQAGNTIYF. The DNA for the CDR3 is TGTGCCATCAGTGACCAGGGGCAGGCTGGAAACACCATATATTTT.

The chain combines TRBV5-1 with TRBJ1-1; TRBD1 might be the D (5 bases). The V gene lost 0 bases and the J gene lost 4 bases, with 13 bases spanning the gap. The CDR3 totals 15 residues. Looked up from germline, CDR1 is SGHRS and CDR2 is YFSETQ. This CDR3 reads CASSLEDTPGTEAFF. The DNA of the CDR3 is TGCGCCAGCAGCTTGGAGGACACGCCGGGCACTGAAGCTTTCTTT. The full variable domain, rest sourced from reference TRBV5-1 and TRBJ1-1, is KAGVTQTPRYLIKTRGQQVTLSCSPISGHRSVSWYQQTPGQGLQFLFEYFSETQRNKGNFPGRFSGRQFSNSRSEMNVSTLELGDSALYLCASSLEDTPGTEAFFGQGTRLTVV.

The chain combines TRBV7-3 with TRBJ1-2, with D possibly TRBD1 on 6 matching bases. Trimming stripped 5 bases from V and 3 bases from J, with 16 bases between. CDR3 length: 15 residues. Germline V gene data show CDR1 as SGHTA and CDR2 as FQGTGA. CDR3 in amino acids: CASSPYGGKDYGYTF. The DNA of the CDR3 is TGTGCCAGCAGCCCGTACGGGGGCAAGGACTATGGCTACACCTTC.

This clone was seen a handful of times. The CDR3 here is CASNRGGERETQYF. DNA for the CDR3: TGTGCCAGCAACCGCGGGGGGGAGAGGGAGACCCAGTACTTC. This chain connects TRBV6-1 to TRBJ2-5, with 9 bases aligning to TRBD2. The CDR3 spans 14 residues. The germline CDR1 and CDR2 sequences are MNHNS and SASEGT. V shed 7 bases, J shed 5 bases, and the junction held 8 bases outside the gene matches.